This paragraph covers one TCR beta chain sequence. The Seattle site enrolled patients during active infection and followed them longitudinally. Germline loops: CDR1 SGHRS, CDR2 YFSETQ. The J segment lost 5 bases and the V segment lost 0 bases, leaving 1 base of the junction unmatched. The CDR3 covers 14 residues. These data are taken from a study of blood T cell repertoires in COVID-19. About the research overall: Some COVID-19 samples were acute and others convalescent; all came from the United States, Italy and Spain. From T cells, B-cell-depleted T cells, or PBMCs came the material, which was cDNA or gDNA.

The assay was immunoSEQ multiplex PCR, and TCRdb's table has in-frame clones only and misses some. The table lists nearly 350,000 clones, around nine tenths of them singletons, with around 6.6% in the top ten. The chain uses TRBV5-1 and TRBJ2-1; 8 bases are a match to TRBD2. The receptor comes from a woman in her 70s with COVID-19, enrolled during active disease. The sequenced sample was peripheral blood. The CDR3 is CASSLVAGHNEQFF. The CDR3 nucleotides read TGCGCCAGCAGCTTGGTAGCGGGACACAATGAGCAGTTCTTC.